This T cell receptor (beta chain) was captured in a study of blood T cell repertoires in COVID-19. J was trimmed by 5 bases and V by 6 bases; bases with no gene match: 8. This CDR3 region has 14 residues. Germline loops: CDR1 MNHEY, CDR2 SMNVEV (reference sequence). Some clones are missing from TCRdb's copy, which holds only in-frame ones; the method was immunoSEQ multiplex PCR. The sample records about 200,000 clones, around 86% being singletons. This clonotype originated in a man in his 60s who had recovered from COVID-19. Sequencing used peripheral blood. The chain carries TRBV27 and TRBJ1-2; 8 bases are shared with TRBD1. CDR3 bases: TGTGCCAGCAGAAGGACAGGGAGTAATTATGGCTACACCTTC. This translates into CASRRTGSNYGYTF.